Sequencing of this T cell receptor beta chain was carried out in a study of cytomegalovirus exposure and HLA in healthy donors. The primer mix had 60 Vbeta and 13 Jbeta primers. TCRdb's copy holds only in-frame clones and misses some; the assay was immunoSEQ multiplex PCR. Of 120,000 or so clones listed, over 80% are singletons. From germline, CDR1 is SGHVS and CDR2 FNYEAQ. CDR3 length: 13 residues. V was pared by 4 bases and J by 4 bases, with 10 bases between. Sequenced: PBMCs. The rearrangement joins TRBV7-6 to TRBJ2-5; D is possibly TRBD2 (5 bases). The clonotype comes from a man in his late teens or twenties in good health and CMV-seropositive. CDR3 coding DNA: TGTGCCAGCAGCTCGGAGGTGAGAGAGACCCAGTACTTC. Translating it yields CASSSEVRETQYF.